These 2 T cell receptor beta chains originate from one sample sequenced in a study of blood T cell repertoires in COVID-19 (dated by TCRdb to about 2020). Library creation used the immunoSEQ multiplex PCR assay. Not all clones reach the TCRdb copy of this immuneACCESS table, which keeps in-frame sequences only. Checked studies attribute under half of the gap to unresolved V genes and leave the rest unexplained. The sample profile shows around 400,000 clones; just over 90% of them were found once. The top ten clones comprise 0.86% of the sample. The sample consisted of PBMCs or T cells enriched from blood (not recorded which). The source of these receptors is a woman in her 40s who had been exposed to COVID-19.

The gene calls are TRBV19 and TRBJ1-1; 8 bases line up with TRBD1. The CDR3 runs 17 residues. Germline CDR1 LNHDA, CDR2 SQIVND (reference sequence). V lost 3 bases and J lost 4; bases outside the gene matches: 13. CDR3 residues: CASSIARPNRGGTEAFF. The CDR3 DNA reads TGTGCCAGTAGTATCGCTCGCCCAAACAGGGGGGGCACTGAAGCTTTCTTT.

This clone was observed a single time. The chain links TRBV7-8 to TRBJ1-1, with 11 bases matching TRBD1. CDR3 length equals 16 residues. Trimming took 6 bases from V and 2 from J; bases not matched to a gene: 8. Germline V CDR1 and CDR2: SGHVS, FQNEAQ. CDR3 sequence: CASRSWTGGGNTEAFF. The CDR3 DNA sequence: TGTGCCAGCAGGTCGTGGACAGGGGGCGGAAACACTGAAGCTTTCTTT. Variable domain in full (rest from reference TRBV7-8 and TRBJ1-1): GAGVSQSPRYKVAKRGQDVALRCDPISGHVSLFWYQQALGQGPEFLTYFQNEAQLDKSGLPSDRFFAERPEGSVSTLKIQRTQQEDSAVYLCASRSWTGGGNTEAFFGQGTRLTVV.